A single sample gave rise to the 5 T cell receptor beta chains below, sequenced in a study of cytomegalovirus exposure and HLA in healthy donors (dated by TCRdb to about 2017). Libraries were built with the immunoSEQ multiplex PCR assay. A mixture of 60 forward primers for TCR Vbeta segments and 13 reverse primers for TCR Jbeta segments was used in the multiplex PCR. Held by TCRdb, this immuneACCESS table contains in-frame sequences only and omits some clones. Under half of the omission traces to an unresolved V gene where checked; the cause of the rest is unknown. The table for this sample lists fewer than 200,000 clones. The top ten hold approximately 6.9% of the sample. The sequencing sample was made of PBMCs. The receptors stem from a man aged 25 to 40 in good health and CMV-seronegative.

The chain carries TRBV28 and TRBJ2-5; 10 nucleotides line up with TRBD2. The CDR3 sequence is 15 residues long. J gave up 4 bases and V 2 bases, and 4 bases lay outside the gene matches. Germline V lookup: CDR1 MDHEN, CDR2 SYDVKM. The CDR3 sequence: CASSLLAGVVETQYF. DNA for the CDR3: TGTGCCAGCAGTTTACTAGCGGGAGTTGTAGAGACCCAGTACTTC.

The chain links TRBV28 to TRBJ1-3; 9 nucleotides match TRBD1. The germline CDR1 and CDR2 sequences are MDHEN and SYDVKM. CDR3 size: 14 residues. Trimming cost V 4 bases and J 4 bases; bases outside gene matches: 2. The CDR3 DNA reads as TGTGCCAGCAGTTCTGGACAGGGGGGAAACACCATATATTTT. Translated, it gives CASSSGQGGNTIYF.

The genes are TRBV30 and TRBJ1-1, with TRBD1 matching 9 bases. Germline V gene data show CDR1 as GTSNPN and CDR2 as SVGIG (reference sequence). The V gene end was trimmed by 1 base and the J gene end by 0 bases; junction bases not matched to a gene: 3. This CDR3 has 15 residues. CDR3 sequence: CAWSAGQGLNTEAFF. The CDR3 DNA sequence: TGTGCCTGGAGTGCCGGACAGGGGTTGAACACTGAAGCTTTCTTT.

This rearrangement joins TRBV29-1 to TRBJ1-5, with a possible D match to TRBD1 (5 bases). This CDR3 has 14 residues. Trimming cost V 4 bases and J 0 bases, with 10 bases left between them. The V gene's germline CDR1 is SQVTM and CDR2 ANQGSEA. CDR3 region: CSVGGGDSNQPQHF. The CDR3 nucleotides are TGCAGCGTTGGGGGCGGGGATAGCAATCAGCCCCAGCATTTT.

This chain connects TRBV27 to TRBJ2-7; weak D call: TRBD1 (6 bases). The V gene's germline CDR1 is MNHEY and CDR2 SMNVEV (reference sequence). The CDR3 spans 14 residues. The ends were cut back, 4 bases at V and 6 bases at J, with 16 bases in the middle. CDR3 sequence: CASSSITGSREQYF. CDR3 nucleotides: TGTGCCAGCAGTTCAATAACAGGGAGTCGCGAGCAGTACTTC.